What follows are 21 T cell receptor beta chains derived from one specimen sequenced in a study of T cells after yellow fever vaccination. In TCRdb, the 5' RACE reads were re-called with MiXCR into one record per CDR3 protein. This table holds roughly 150,000 distinct CDR3 sequences, 6% to 7.5% found once. The material was CD4+ T cells sorted from PBMCs, obtained about 5 days after the first yellow fever vaccination. These TCRs come from a man in his late teens or twenties who received the YFV17D yellow fever vaccine.

Many counts were recorded for this clonotype. The rearrangement links TRBV7-3 to TRBJ2-3; tentative D call: TRBD2 (6 bases). CDR1 is SGHTA and CDR2 is FQGTGA in the germline V gene. Trimming pared 4 bases from V and 4 bases from J, leaving 12 bases between. The CDR3 length is 14 residues. The CDR3: CASSYRGLADTQYF. Here the CDR3 DNA reads TGTGCCAGCAGCTATCGGGGGTTGGCAGATACGCAGTATTTT.

This clonotype has a handful of counts. The chain links TRBV6-6 to TRBJ2-7; 15 nucleotides match TRBD2. Germline V gives CDR1 MNHNY, CDR2 SVGAGI (reference sequence). J was trimmed by 5 bases and V by 8 bases; bases with no gene match: 1. The CDR3 totals 13 residues. The DNA of the CDR3 is TGTGCCAGCTGGACTAGCGGGAGGGACGAGCAGTACTTC. As protein: CASWTSGRDEQYF.

In this sample, this clonotype turned up many times. V and J are TRBV19 and TRBJ2-1, with TRBD2 identical over 16 bases. The V and J ends lost 7 bases and 4 bases, in that order; junction bases with no gene match: 4. The CDR3 is made up of 16 amino acids. The germline V gene has CDR1 LNHDA and CDR2 SQIVND (reference sequence). CDR3 nucleotides: TGTGCCAGTAAGGGACTAGCGGGGGGGCGTTACAATGAGCAGTTCTTC. Its translation is CASKGLAGGRYNEQFF.

The chain combines TRBV30 with TRBJ2-4; D is possibly TRBD2 (5 bases). The CDR3 is 15 amino acids. Germline V gene data show CDR1 as GTSNPN and CDR2 as SVGIG (reference sequence). Trimming took off 0 bases at V and 4 bases at J, with 13 bases between the two ends. CDR3 nucleotide sequence: TGTGCCTGGAGTGTAGATCGGAGAGGGAAAAACATTCAGTACTTC. Translation gives CAWSVDRRGKNIQYF.

This clonotype showed up just a few times. The rearrangement joins TRBV6-2 or TRBV6-3 to TRBJ2-7, with D perhaps assigned TRBD1 or TRBD2 (5 bases each). This CDR3 has 12 amino acids. V dropped 8 bases and J dropped 6 bases, with 14 bases sitting between them. Germline values: CDR1 MNHEY, CDR2 SVGEGT. The CDR3 coding sequence is TGTGCCAGCGGGACCTACTGGTCCGAGCAGTACGTC. It yields the protein CASGTYWSEQYV.

This clonotype was observed at least ten times. V and J are TRBV28 and TRBJ2-5, with no clear D. The V gene's germline CDR1 is MDHEN and CDR2 SYDVKM. V gave up 10 bases and J gave up 5 bases, with 11 bases separating them. This CDR3 has 11 residues. The CDR3 region is CAIGVRETQYF. The CDR3 bases are TGTGCCATAGGCGTACGGGAGACCCAGTACTTC.

This clonotype was seen ten or more times. The V gene is TRBV5-1, the J gene TRBJ2-3, with TRBD2 matching over 14 bases. Germline V gene sequence: CDR1 SGHRS, CDR2 YFSETQ. Trimming took 4 bases from V and 0 from J; bases not matched to a gene: 4. The CDR3 has 17 amino acids. CDR3 DNA sequence: TGCGCCAGCAGCGTGGGACTAGCGGGGGCTAGCACAGATACGCAGTATTTT. Amino acids: CASSVGLAGASTDTQYF.

In DNA, the CDR3 is TGTGCCGCGCGGGGGGGACAAGAGACCCAGTACTTC. Protein: CAARGGQETQYF. The chain links TRBV10-3 to TRBJ2-5; TRBD2 aligns across 9 bases. Germline CDR1 and CDR2: ENHRY and SYGVKD. The CDR3 loop spans 12 amino acids. The trim removed 11 bases at V and 2 bases at J, leaving 3 bases unmatched.

Ten or more counts support this clonotype. The chain is built from TRBV6-5 and TRBJ2-1; D uncertain. CDR1 and CDR2 (germline): MNHEY, SVGAGI. The CDR3 has 15 amino acids. Trimming stripped 4 bases from V and 3 bases from J, with 13 bases between. In nucleotides, the CDR3 is TGTGCCAGCAGTTCCCGGATGGGAAGCTACAATGAGCAGTTCTTC. Translated: CASSSRMGSYNEQFF.

This clonotype was observed a handful of times. Here the CDR3 DNA reads TGTGCCATCAGTCTGAGGGAGGATACAGTCCTCTCTGGGGCCAACGTCCTGACTTTC. Its translation: CAISLREDTVLSGANVLTF. V usage is TRBV10-3 and J usage is TRBJ2-6; D is possibly TRBD2 (6 bases). Trimming removed 5 bases at V and 0 bases at J, with 20 bases between. CDR3 length equals 19 residues. In germline, CDR1 is ENHRY, CDR2 SYGVKD.

The sample holds many counts of this clonotype. This chain uses TRBV21-1 with TRBJ1-2; the table's D call TRBD1 went unverified against the DNA. TRBV21-1 is a documented pseudogene. CDR3 length: 13 amino acids. DNA of the CDR3: TGTGCCAGCAGCAAAGTCGGGGGACGTGGCTACACCTTC. Protein: CASSKVGGRGYTF.

This clonotype came up a few times. The rearrangement uses TRBV7-2 and TRBJ2-5; perhaps TRBD1 as D (6 bases). Trimming removed 1 base from V and 5 bases from J, with 8 bases in between. The CDR3 length is 13 residues. Germline CDR1 reads SGHTA; CDR2 reads FQGNSA. The CDR3: CASSLVTGETQYF. In DNA, the CDR3 is TGTGCCAGCAGCTTAGTAACAGGGGAGACCCAGTACTTC.

CDR3 DNA: TGTGCCAGCAGCTATGTAGGGGGTGGCTACACCTTC. This encodes CASSYVGGGYTF. The rearrangement joins TRBV7-9 to TRBJ1-2; D perhaps matches TRBD1 (6 bases). The CDR3 covers 12 residues. Germline V gene lookup returns CDR1 SEHNR and CDR2 FQNEAQ (reference sequence). V gave up 4 bases and J gave up 7 bases, with 10 bases separating them.

This clonotype was found many times. The rearrangement links TRBV11-2 to TRBJ2-3; D possibly corresponds to TRBD1 (6 bases). The CDR3 loop spans 14 amino acids. The V gene lost 4 bases and the J gene lost 3 bases, with 11 bases spanning the gap. Per the germline V gene, CDR1 is SGHAT and CDR2 is FQNNGV. The CDR3 sequence: CASSWGTRTDTQYF. The DNA for the CDR3 is TGTGCCAGCAGCTGGGGGACACGGACAGATACGCAGTATTTT. The full variable domain, with the rest looked up from reference TRBV11-2 and TRBJ2-3, is EAGVAQSPRYKIIEKRQSVAFWCNPISGHATLYWYQQILGQGPKLLIQFQNNGVVDDSQLPKDRFSAERLKGVDSTLKIQPAKLEDSAVYLCASSWGTRTDTQYFGPGTRLTVL.

V gene TRBV12-3 or TRBV12-4 combines with J gene TRBJ1-2, with D uncertain. This CDR3 has 10 amino acids. V shed 2 bases and J shed 6 bases, with 1 base lying between them. The DNA for the CDR3 is TGTGCCAGCAGTTTAAATGGCTACACCTTC. It translates to CASSLNGYTF.

Many counts were recorded for this clonotype. The chain combines TRBV7-2 with TRBJ1-1; D is uncertain. The germline V and J ends were trimmed by 5 bases and 0 bases, with 10 bases remaining between them. Germline CDR1 reads SGHTA; CDR2 reads FQGNSA. This CDR3 comprises 14 residues. CDR3 in amino acids: CASSAAGVNTEAFF. The CDR3 coding sequence is TGTGCCAGCAGCGCGGCTGGGGTGAACACTGAAGCTTTCTTT.

As for this clonotype: Given a much more abundant clone one base away, this may be a read error. CDR3 region: CASSFLQGDMDEQFF. CDR3 DNA sequence: TGCGCCAGCAGCTTCCTCCAGGGGGATATGGATGAGCAGTTCTTC. The J gene is TRBJ2-1, the V gene TRBV5-1; 7 bases fit TRBD1. V was clipped by 2 bases and J by 8 bases; unmatched bases: 10. The CDR3 is 15 amino acids. Germline V gene lookup returns CDR1 SGHRS and CDR2 YFSETQ.

This clonotype was seen a handful of times. The chain employs TRBV7-9 and TRBJ1-2; TRBD1 is a possible D gene (5 bases). Germline loops: CDR1 SEHNR, CDR2 FQNEAQ (reference sequence). The CDR3 contains 14 residues. V lost 4 bases, J lost 6 bases, and 15 bases lay in between. The CDR3 sequence is CASSSPDRADGYTF. CDR3 nucleotides: TGTGCCAGCAGCTCCCCCGACAGAGCGGATGGCTACACCTTC. Together with reference TRBV7-9 and TRBJ1-2, the CDR3 gives the full variable domain: DTGVSQNPRHKITKRGQNVTFRCDPISEHNRLYWYRQTLGQGPEFLTYFQNEAQLEKSRLLSDRFSAERPKGSFSTLEIQRTEQGDSAMYLCASSSPDRADGYTFGSGTRLTVV.

This clonotype came up a few times. In DNA, the CDR3 is TGCGCCAGCAGCCTACCTGCGGGGGGCAAAGAAAAACTGTTTTTT. This translates into CASSLPAGGKEKLFF. The rearrangement joins TRBV4-3 to TRBJ1-4, with D possibly matching TRBD1 (6 bases). The CDR3 loop spans 15 amino acids. V lost 4 bases, J lost 8 bases, and 17 bases lay in between. CDR1 is LGHNA, CDR2 YSLEER, per germline.

This clonotype was seen at least ten times. The CDR3 DNA sequence: TGTGCCAGCAGCTTGAAGGGGGCAGTTTACAATGAGCAGTTCTTC. Residues: CASSLKGAVYNEQFF. The V call is TRBV7-9, the J call TRBJ2-1; the match to TRBD1 covers 7 bases. The V segment lost 3 bases and the J segment 4 bases; nucleotides outside the gene matches: 6. CDR3 length: 15 amino acids. CDR1 is SEHNR and CDR2 is FQNEAQ in the germline V gene (reference sequence).

This clonotype was counted ten times or more. The gene calls are TRBV21-1 and TRBJ1-2. TRBV21-1 is a pseudogene segment. The CDR3 runs 14 residues. CDR3 in amino acids: CASSKEKGVKGYTF. CDR3 nucleotide sequence: TGTGCCAGCAGCAAAGAAAAGGGAGTAAAGGGCTACACCTTC.